This record concerns one T cell receptor (beta chain) sequence. Trimming stripped 4 bases from V and 6 bases from J, with 13 bases between. This CDR3 contains 14 residues. The germline CDR1 and CDR2 sequences are SGHNT and YYREEE (reference sequence). The record originates from a study of control samples from healthy donors and cancer patients. Assay: immunoSEQ multiplex PCR; the TCRdb copy retains only in-frame clones and omits some. Of some 130,000 clones in the sample, 93% were seen once. This clonotype originated in a man aged 45-60 years with head and neck cancer. This rearrangement joins TRBV5-4 to TRBJ1-4, with D uncertain. The specimen sequenced was PBMCs. The CDR3 DNA sequence: TGTGCCAGCAGCCACGGAAATACGGATGAAAAACTGTTTTTT. It is translated as CASSHGNTDEKLFF. Complete variable domain (other parts from reference TRBV5-4 and TRBJ1-4): ETGVTQSPTHLIKTRGQQVTLRCSSQSGHNTVSWYQQALGQGPQFIFQYYREEENGRGNFPPRFSGLQFPNYSSELNVNALELDDSALYLCASSHGNTDEKLFFGSGTQLSVL.